These 28 T cell receptor beta chains came from one sample sequenced in a study of beta chain features in type 1 diabetes. Expressed TCRB transcripts got sequenced, as all isolated RNA was reverse transcribed. Assay used: immunoSEQ multiplex PCR; TCRdb lists only in-frame clones, some missing. This sample has tens of thousands of clones; roughly 60% occur once, and the top ten carry about 2.2%. The specimen was Tregs from blood. Receptors were obtained from a woman between 18 and 29 years old in good health.

This chain uses TRBV7-2 with TRBJ2-2; D remains ambiguous. With 5 bases removed from V and 1 base from J, the gap between germline ends came to 8 bases. Per germline, CDR1 SGHTA and CDR2 FQGNSA. The length of the CDR3 is 14 residues. CDR3 protein: CASSPTGNTGELFF. The DNA of the CDR3 is TGTGCCAGCAGCCCTACGGGGAACACCGGGGAGCTGTTTTTT.

V usage is TRBV7-8 and J usage is TRBJ1-2; D perhaps matches TRBD1 (6 bases). The CDR3 loop spans 12 amino acids. The V end lost 9 bases, the J end lost 4 bases, and 12 bases lay between the germline ends. CDR1 SGHVS and CDR2 FQNEAQ come from the germline V gene. The CDR3 spells CASSEGGYGYTF. CDR3 nucleotide sequence: TGTGCCAGTTCAGAAGGGGGCTATGGCTACACCTTC.

This clone appeared a few times. J is TRBJ1-6 and V is TRBV9; D is unresolved. CDR3 length: 13 amino acids. V was pared by 0 bases and J by 9 bases, with 7 bases between. Germline CDR1 reads SGDLS; CDR2 reads YYNGEE. CDR3 in DNA: TGTGCCAGCAGCGTAGATTTCGTTTCACCCCTCCACTTT. It encodes CASSVDFVSPLHF.

J is TRBJ1-2 and V is TRBV18; a weak D match, TRBD1 (5 bases). Germline lookup yields CDR1 KGHSH and CDR2 LQKENI. This CDR3 region has 13 residues. V lost 3 bases and J 5 bases, leaving 10 bases between the germline ends. The CDR3 loop reads CASSPRTKYGYTF. The CDR3, as DNA: TGTGCCAGCTCACCGCGGACAAAGTATGGCTACACCTTC. Based on the CDR3 plus reference TRBV18 and TRBJ1-2, the full variable domain is NAGVMQNPRHLVRRRGQEARLRCSPMKGHSHVYWYRQLPEEGLKFMVYLQKENIIDESGMPKERFSAEFPKEGPSILRIQQVVRGDSAAYFCASSPRTKYGYTFGSGTRLTVV.

The V and J genes are TRBV6-5 and TRBJ1-1, with D possibly TRBD1 on 5 matching bases. The CDR3 loop spans 13 amino acids. Trimming removed 6 bases at V and 4 bases at J, with 12 bases between. The germline gives CDR1 MNHEY, CDR2 SVGAGI. This CDR3 reads CASSLGGITEAFF. DNA for the CDR3: TGTGCCAGCAGCCTGGGGGGAATCACTGAAGCTTTCTTT.

V and J are TRBV7-9 and TRBJ2-1; 8 nucleotides match TRBD1. This CDR3 region has 17 residues. The V segment lost 5 bases and the J segment 0 bases; nucleotides outside the gene matches: 9. Germline lookup yields CDR1 SEHNR and CDR2 FQNEAQ (reference sequence). CDR3 DNA: TGTGCCAGCAGCCCGCGACAGGGGCGTAGCTCCTACAATGAGCAGTTCTTC. This gives the protein CASSPRQGRSSYNEQFF.

The rearrangement uses TRBV11-2 and TRBJ2-1, with 7 bases identical to TRBD2. This CDR3 is 15 amino acids long. Trimming cost V 0 bases and J 9 bases; bases outside gene matches: 8. The germline V gene has CDR1 SGHAT and CDR2 FQNNGV. Here the CDR3 reads CASSLEGLESIEQFF. CDR3 nucleotides: TGTGCCAGCAGCTTAGAAGGACTAGAGAGCATTGAGCAGTTCTTC.

CDR3 sequence: CASKDRGTSYEQYF. In DNA, the CDR3 is TGTGCCAGCAAAGACAGGGGAACCTCCTACGAGCAGTACTTC. This chain links TRBV2 with TRBJ2-7, with 8 nucleotides matching TRBD1. J was trimmed by 0 bases and V by 7 bases; bases with no gene match: 5. Per germline, CDR1 SNHLY and CDR2 FYNNEI. The CDR3 runs 14 residues.

This clone was recorded once. The junction departs from germline at one end; a sequencing error may be responsible. The genes are TRBV7-3 and TRBJ2-5, with 11 bases fitting TRBD2. CDR3 size: 14 residues. Germline lookup yields CDR1 SGHTA and CDR2 FQGTGA. CDR3 nucleotide sequence: TGTGCCAGTAGCTTAAGGGGACTAGCGGAGATCCAGTACTTC. Its protein product is CASSLRGLAEIQYF.

The genes are TRBV6-5 and TRBJ2-7, with a tentative D call TRBD1 (6 bases). The CDR3 is 14 amino acids. Trimming left V 8 bases short and J 2 bases short, with 16 bases between. CDR1 MNHEY and CDR2 SVGAGI come from the germline V gene. The CDR3 bases are TGTGCCAGCCGACAGGTCATTCCGCCCTACGAGCAGTACTTC. Amino acid sequence: CASRQVIPPYEQYF.

A few counts support this clone. The chain recombines TRBV6-5 with TRBJ2-7, with TRBD2 matching over 9 bases. V lost 7 bases, J lost 2 bases, and 6 bases stayed unmatched. The CDR3 is 14 residues long. Germline lookup yields CDR1 MNHEY and CDR2 SVGAGI. The CDR3 reads CASKSLAGTYEQYF. The CDR3 DNA reads TGTGCCAGCAAGAGTCTAGCGGGGACCTACGAGCAGTACTTC.

This clone was seen a few times. The V gene is TRBV5-1, the J gene TRBJ2-3; a weak D match, TRBD2 (6 bases). Per the germline V gene, CDR1 is SGHRS and CDR2 is YFSETQ. V lost 2 bases and J lost 2, with 12 bases in between. The CDR3 covers 15 residues. The CDR3 loop reads CASSFRRGDTDTQYF. DNA for the CDR3: TGCGCCAGCAGCTTTAGGCGCGGGGACACAGATACGCAGTATTTT.

The chain uses TRBV5-1 and TRBJ2-2, with D perhaps TRBD2 (6 bases). Trimming took 3 bases from V and 4 from J, leaving 7 bases between them. Germline V gives CDR1 SGHRS, CDR2 YFSETQ. The CDR3 runs to 13 residues. CDR3 sequence reads: CASSWGGTGELFF. The CDR3 region has the DNA TGCGCCAGCAGCTGGGGAGGCACCGGGGAGCTGTTTTTT.

This clone came up once. This rearrangement joins TRBV6-6 to TRBJ1-1; the D is unclear. The CDR3 is 13 residues long. Germline V gives CDR1 MNHNY, CDR2 SVGAGI (reference sequence). The V end lost 0 bases, the J end lost 4 bases, and 6 bases lay between the germline ends. CDR3 nucleotides: TGTGCCAGCAGTTACTCTGCCGGCACTGAAGCTTTCTTT. As protein: CASSYSAGTEAFF.

The CDR3 region has the DNA TGCGCCAGCAGCTTGGGTGCTGGCGGCTACACCTTC. Protein: CASSLGAGGYTF. The chain is built from TRBV5-1 and TRBJ1-2; D unclear. The CDR3 spans 12 residues. Germline loops: CDR1 SGHRS, CDR2 YFSETQ. Trimming pared 0 bases from V and 8 bases from J, leaving 8 bases between.

The CDR3 nucleotides read TGCGCCAGCAGCTTGTTGGATAGCGGGGGGGCCGCCGATACGCAGTATTTT. Encoded protein: CASSLLDSGGAADTQYF. The rearrangement links TRBV5-1 to TRBJ2-3; 11 positions agree with TRBD2. V lost 1 base and J lost 6; bases outside the gene matches: 10. The CDR3 contains 17 residues. Germline V gene sequence: CDR1 SGHRS, CDR2 YFSETQ.

This clone was observed a handful of times. This sequence joins TRBV7-8 and TRBJ1-2; TRBD1 agrees at 9 bases. The CDR3 spans 16 residues. The V gene end was trimmed by 5 bases and the J gene end by 4 bases; junction bases not matched to a gene: 11. Germline CDR1 is SGHVS and CDR2 is FQNEAQ. CDR3 in DNA: TGTGCCAGCAGCCGGGACAGGGTGTCGGAAGGCTATGGCTACACCTTC. Protein: CASSRDRVSEGYGYTF.

The gene calls are TRBV28 and TRBJ2-5, with D perhaps TRBD2 (6 bases). The germline CDR1 and CDR2 sequences are MDHEN and SYDVKM. V was trimmed by 3 bases and J by 11 bases, leaving 19 bases between them. The CDR3 loop spans 14 amino acids. Here the CDR3 reads CASSFPTAARGQYF. The CDR3 DNA sequence: TGTGCCAGCAGTTTCCCCACGGCAGCACGGGGGCAGTACTTC.

The V call is TRBV7-9, the J call TRBJ2-7; D is perhaps TRBD1 (6 bases). CDR1 and CDR2 (germline): SEHNR, FQNEAQ (reference sequence). The CDR3 sequence is 16 residues long. Trimming left V 4 bases short and J 0 bases short, with 16 bases between. The CDR3 DNA reads as TGTGCCAGCAGCTCTTCCCCTGACAGGAGCTCCTACGAGCAGTACTTC. Encoded protein: CASSSSPDRSSYEQYF.

V and J are TRBV5-1 and TRBJ1-1, with D tentatively TRBD1 (6 bases). Trimming removed 6 bases at V and 4 bases at J, with 16 bases between. The CDR3 runs 14 residues. Per the germline V gene, CDR1 is SGHRS and CDR2 is YFSETQ. In DNA, the CDR3 is TGCGCCAGCAAGGGGGGGACGGTCGCCACTGAAGCTTTCTTT. Translated: CASKGGTVATEAFF. The full variable domain, in which reference TRBV5-1 and TRBJ1-1 provide the parts outside the CDR3, is KAGVTQTPRYLIKTRGQQVTLSCSPISGHRSVSWYQQTPGQGLQFLFEYFSETQRNKGNFPGRFSGRQFSNSRSEMNVSTLELGDSALYLCASKGGTVATEAFFGQGTRLTVV.

This chain uses TRBV9 with TRBJ2-7, with 10 bases matching TRBD2. CDR1 is SGDLS, CDR2 YYNGEE, per germline. CDR3 length: 16 amino acids. The V and J ends lost 0 bases and 4 bases, in that order; junction bases with no gene match: 7. The CDR3 sequence: CASSVDYVSGGYEQYF. The CDR3 DNA is TGTGCCAGCAGCGTAGACTACGTTAGCGGGGGGTACGAGCAGTACTTC.

V is TRBV6-6 and J is TRBJ2-1; no reliable D call. Germline values: CDR1 MNHNY, CDR2 SVGAGI (reference sequence). Trimming cost V 0 bases and J 10 bases, with 19 bases left between them. This CDR3 has 16 residues. The CDR3 here is CASSYSIIGGAGEQFF. The CDR3 DNA reads as TGTGCCAGCAGTTACTCGATAATTGGCGGAGCCGGGGAGCAGTTCTTC.

The sample holds one count of this clone. This rearrangement joins TRBV7-2 to TRBJ2-7; a weak D match, TRBD2 (6 bases). The CDR3 is made up of 13 amino acids. CDR1 and CDR2 from the germline V gene are SGHTA and FQGNSA. Trimming shortened V by 1 base and J by 5 bases, and 9 bases separated the two germline ends. The CDR3: CASSLVGRHEQYF. The CDR3 nucleotides are TGTGCCAGCAGCTTAGTTGGGAGGCACGAGCAGTACTTC.

The rearrangement links TRBV29-1 to TRBJ2-7, with TRBD1 as a possible D gene (6 bases). Per germline, CDR1 SQVTM and CDR2 ANQGSEA. Trimming shortened V by 6 bases and J by 3 bases, and 21 bases separated the two germline ends. The CDR3 consists of 15 residues. The CDR3 DNA reads as TGCAGCGTGGGGAACTGGAGGACAGACCGCTACGAGCAGTACTTC. Translated: CSVGNWRTDRYEQYF.

The V and J genes are TRBV30 and TRBJ2-2; 7 bases are a match to TRBD2. With 0 bases clipped from V and 5 bases from J, the junction kept 6 bases outside the gene matches. The CDR3 runs 15 residues. CDR1 and CDR2 from the germline V gene are GTSNPN and SVGIG (reference sequence). The CDR3 region is CAWSVGLGGTGELFF. DNA of the CDR3: TGTGCCTGGAGTGTAGGGCTCGGGGGGACCGGGGAGCTGTTTTTT.

This sequence joins TRBV7-2 and TRBJ1-4, with TRBD1 identical over 10 bases. CDR3 size: 16 residues. Germline-derived CDR1 and CDR2 are SGHTA and FQGNSA. Trimming took 1 base from V and 5 from J; bases not matched to a gene: 4. CDR3 amino acids: CASSLVGQGQNEKLFF. Here the CDR3 DNA reads TGTGCCAGCAGCTTAGTGGGACAGGGGCAAAATGAAAAACTGTTTTTT.

This rearrangement joins TRBV29-1 to TRBJ1-2, with D tentatively TRBD1 (5 bases). CDR1 and CDR2 (germline): SQVTM, ANQGSEA. V was trimmed by 6 bases and J by 2 bases, leaving 10 bases between them. The CDR3 consists of 12 residues. The CDR3 DNA is TGCAGCGTCGTGCAGGGAAACTATGGCTACACCTTC. Its translation: CSVVQGNYGYTF.

The chain combines TRBV27 with TRBJ1-4; 8 bases are shared with TRBD1. The length of the CDR3 is 14 residues. V was clipped by 8 bases and J by 7 bases; unmatched bases: 9. Germline CDR1 reads MNHEY; CDR2 reads SMNVEV (reference sequence). CDR3 amino acids: CASRAGQGGEKLFF. The CDR3 DNA follows: TGTGCCAGCCGGGCCGGACAGGGAGGTGAAAAACTGTTTTTT.